This T cell receptor (beta chain) emerged from a study of blood T cell repertoires in COVID-19 (dated by TCRdb to between 2020 and 2021). Describing the broader study: Samples covering the acute and convalescent phases of COVID-19 were provided by collaborators in the United States, Italy and Spain. A de-identified subject ID, COVID-19 status, age in years and sex were almost always included in the sample metadata. Samples came from the ongoing ImmuneRACE study (first 160 participants) plus 1,254 subjects from 6 global collaborators. Deeply sampled blood TCRbeta repertoires from subjects exposed to, actively infected with, or recovered from COVID-19 were included in the dataset. HLA class I and class II types, where available, came from metadata supplied by the sample provider rather than from assay-based typing. The material from the prospective study consisted of cDNA or gDNA derived from T cells, B-cell-depleted T cells, or PBMCs. A freely available public database, intended as a resource for researchers studying the immune response to SARS-CoV-2, is where the repertoires were released.

Comments on this clone: The target of this receptor is not known. Base qualities are missing; no much larger clone stands one base away. This sample includes further DNA sequences coding for the same CDR3.

The immunoSEQ Assay, a bias-controlled multiplex PCR, was used to amplify TCRbeta CDR3 regions from genomic DNA. The authors' analysis ran thus. Within the assay, amplification of reference gene primers was used to estimate how many nucleated cells each sample contained. To quantify the absolute abundance of each unique TCRbeta CDR3 rearrangement, sequence reads were collapsed and filtered. For each sample, productive Simpson clonality was calculated by taking the square root of Simpson's diversity index across productive rearrangements. TCRdb limited this immuneACCESS table to in-frame rearrangements with V and J called. A share of clones is missing; checked studies link under half to unresolved V genes, and the rest is unexplained. V and J calls and clone size are those listed in that table; D and trimming were worked out from the DNA. The sample contains 110,000 or so clones, about 90% of them found a single time. The ten largest account for roughly 7.9% of the sample.

On the study overall, not on this receptor specifically: Clinical and demographic metadata were provided uncurated, with the amount varying by source and participant.

CDR1 MGHRA and CDR2 YSYEKL were looked up in the germline V gene. Relative to germline, V is missing 4 bases and J is missing 4 bases, with 5 bases of the junction outside any gene match. Spanning cysteine to phenylalanine, the CDR3 consists of 14 amino acids. The kept DNA is CDR3 alone, 42 bases in frame from the first base. A second Seattle source provided samples from volunteer blood donors who had recovered from COVID-19. The collaborating institutions used their own protocols to collect whole blood in K2EDTA tubes. Collaborator samples were shipped for TCRbeta analysis as frozen whole blood, isolated PBMCs, or DNA extracted from either sample type.

The sample taken for sequencing was peripheral blood. This sequence was found in a man aged 65 to 85 who had recovered from COVID-19. This sequence uses TRBV4-1 and TRBJ1-2, with TRBD1 matching 8 junction bases. The sequenced DNA is TGCGCCAGCAGCCCAGGACAGGGAGGCTATGGCTACACCTTC. The encoded protein is CASSPGQGGYGYTF.